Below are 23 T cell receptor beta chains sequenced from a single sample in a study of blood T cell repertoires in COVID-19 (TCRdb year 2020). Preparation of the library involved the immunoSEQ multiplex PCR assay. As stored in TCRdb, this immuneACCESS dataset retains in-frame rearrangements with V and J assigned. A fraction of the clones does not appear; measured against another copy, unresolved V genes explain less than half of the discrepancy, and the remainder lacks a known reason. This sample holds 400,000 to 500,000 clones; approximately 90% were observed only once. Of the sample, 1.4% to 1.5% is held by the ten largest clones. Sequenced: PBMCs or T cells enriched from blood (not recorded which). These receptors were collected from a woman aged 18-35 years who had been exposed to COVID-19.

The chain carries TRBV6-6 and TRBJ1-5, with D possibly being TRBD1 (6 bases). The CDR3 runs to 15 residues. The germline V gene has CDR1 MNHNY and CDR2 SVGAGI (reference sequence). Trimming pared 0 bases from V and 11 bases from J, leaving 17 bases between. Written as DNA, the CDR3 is TGTGCCAGCAGTTACTCGTCTCAGGGGCTAGGGGCCCAGCATTTT. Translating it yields CASSYSSQGLGAQHF.

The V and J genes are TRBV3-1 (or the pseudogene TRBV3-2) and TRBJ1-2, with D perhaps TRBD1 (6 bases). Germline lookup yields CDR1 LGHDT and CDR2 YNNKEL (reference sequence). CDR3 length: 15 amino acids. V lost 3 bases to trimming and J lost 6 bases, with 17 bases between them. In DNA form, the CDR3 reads TGTGCCAGCAGCCATCGGGACACTCAAACGGATGGCTACACCTTC. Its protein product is CASSHRDTQTDGYTF.

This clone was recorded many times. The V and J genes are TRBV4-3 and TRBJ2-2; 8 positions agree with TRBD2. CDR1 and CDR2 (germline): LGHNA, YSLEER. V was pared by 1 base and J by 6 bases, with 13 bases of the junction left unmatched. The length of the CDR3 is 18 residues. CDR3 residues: CASSQAPRGGGSAGELFF. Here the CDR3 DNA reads TGCGCCAGCAGCCAAGCCCCCCGGGGGGGCGGATCGGCCGGGGAGCTGTTTTTT.

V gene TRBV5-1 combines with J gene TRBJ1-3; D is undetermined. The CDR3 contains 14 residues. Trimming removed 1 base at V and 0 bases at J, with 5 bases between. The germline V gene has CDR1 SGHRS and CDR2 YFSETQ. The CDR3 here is CASSLMSSGNTIYF. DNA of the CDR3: TGCGCCAGCAGCTTGATGAGCTCTGGAAACACCATATATTTT.

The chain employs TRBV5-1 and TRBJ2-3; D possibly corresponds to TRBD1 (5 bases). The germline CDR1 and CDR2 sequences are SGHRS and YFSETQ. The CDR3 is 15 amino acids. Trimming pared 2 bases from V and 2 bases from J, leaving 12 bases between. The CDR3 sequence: CASSFSGRDTDTQYF. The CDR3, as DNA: TGCGCCAGCAGCTTCTCGGGCAGGGACACAGATACGCAGTATTTT.

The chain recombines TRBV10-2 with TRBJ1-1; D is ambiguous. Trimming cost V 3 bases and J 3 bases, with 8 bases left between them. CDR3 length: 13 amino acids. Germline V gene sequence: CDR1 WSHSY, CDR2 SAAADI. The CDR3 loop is CASSDNSHTEAFF. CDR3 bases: TGCGCCAGCAGTGATAACAGTCACACTGAAGCTTTCTTT.

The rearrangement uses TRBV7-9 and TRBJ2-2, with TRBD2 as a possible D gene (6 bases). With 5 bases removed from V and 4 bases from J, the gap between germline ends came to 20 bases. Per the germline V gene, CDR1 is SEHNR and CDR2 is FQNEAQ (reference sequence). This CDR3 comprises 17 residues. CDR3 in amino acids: CASSRRGAEGPTGELFF. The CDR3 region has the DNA TGTGCCAGCAGCCGGAGAGGTGCGGAGGGCCCCACCGGGGAGCTGTTTTTT. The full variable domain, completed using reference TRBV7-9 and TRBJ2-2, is DTGVSQNPRHKITKRGQNVTFRCDPISEHNRLYWYRQTLGQGPEFLTYFQNEAQLEKSRLLSDRFSAERPKGSFSTLEIQRTEQGDSAMYLCASSRRGAEGPTGELFFGEGSRLTVL.

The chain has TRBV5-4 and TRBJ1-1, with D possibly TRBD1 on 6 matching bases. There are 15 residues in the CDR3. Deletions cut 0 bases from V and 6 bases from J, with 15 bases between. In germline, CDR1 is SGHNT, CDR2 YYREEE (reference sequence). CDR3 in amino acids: CASSLGVTGRSEAFF. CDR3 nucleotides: TGTGCCAGCAGCTTGGGTGTGACAGGTCGATCTGAAGCTTTCTTT.

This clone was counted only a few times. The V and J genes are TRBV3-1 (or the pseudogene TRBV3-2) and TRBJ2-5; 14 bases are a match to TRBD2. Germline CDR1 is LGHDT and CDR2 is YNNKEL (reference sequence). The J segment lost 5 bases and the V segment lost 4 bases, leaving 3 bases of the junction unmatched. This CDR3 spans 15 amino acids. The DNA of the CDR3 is TGTGCCAGCAGCCCTTGGACTAGCGGGGGGGAGACCCAGTACTTC. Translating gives CASSPWTSGGETQYF.

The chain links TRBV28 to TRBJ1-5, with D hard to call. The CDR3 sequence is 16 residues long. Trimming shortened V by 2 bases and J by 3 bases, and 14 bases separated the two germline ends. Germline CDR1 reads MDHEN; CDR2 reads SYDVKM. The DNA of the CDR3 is TGTGCCAGCAGTTTAGGGCCTCGGGGTTCCAATCAGCCCCAGCATTTT. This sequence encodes CASSLGPRGSNQPQHF.

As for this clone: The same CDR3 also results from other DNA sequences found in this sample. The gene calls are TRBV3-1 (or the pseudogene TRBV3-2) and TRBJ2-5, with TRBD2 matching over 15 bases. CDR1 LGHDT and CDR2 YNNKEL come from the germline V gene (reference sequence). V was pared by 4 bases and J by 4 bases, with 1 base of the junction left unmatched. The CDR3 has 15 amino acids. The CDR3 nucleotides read TGTGCCAGCAGCCTGGGACTAGCGGGAGGAGAGACCCAGTACTTC. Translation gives CASSLGLAGGETQYF.

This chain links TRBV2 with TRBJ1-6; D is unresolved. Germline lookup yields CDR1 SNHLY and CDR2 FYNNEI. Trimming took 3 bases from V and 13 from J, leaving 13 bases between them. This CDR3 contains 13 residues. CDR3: CASSDEVFGPLHF. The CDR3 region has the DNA TGTGCCAGCAGTGATGAAGTTTTTGGCCCCCTCCACTTT.

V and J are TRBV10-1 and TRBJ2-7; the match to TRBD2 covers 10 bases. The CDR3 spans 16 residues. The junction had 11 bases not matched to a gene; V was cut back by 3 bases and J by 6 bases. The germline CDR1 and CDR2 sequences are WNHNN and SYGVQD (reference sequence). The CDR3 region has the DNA TGCGCCAGCAGTGACCATCTAGCGGGAGTTCGGCTCGAGCAGTACTTC. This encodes CASSDHLAGVRLEQYF.

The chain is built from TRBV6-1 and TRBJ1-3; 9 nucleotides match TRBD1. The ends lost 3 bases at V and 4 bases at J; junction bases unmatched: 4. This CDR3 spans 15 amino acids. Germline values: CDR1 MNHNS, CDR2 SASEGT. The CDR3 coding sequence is TGTGCCAGCAGTGAGGACAGGGGTAGGGGAAACACCATATATTTT. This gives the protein CASSEDRGRGNTIYF.

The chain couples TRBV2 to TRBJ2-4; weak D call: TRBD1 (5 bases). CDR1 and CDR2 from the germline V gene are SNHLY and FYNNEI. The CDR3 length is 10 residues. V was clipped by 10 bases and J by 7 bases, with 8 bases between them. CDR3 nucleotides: TGTGCCACCAAGGGGAACATTCAGTACTTC. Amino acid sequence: CATKGNIQYF.

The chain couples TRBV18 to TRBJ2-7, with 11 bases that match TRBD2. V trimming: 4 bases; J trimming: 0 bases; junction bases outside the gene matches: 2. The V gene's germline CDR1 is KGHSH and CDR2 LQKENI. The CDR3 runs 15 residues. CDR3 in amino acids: CASSQTSGSSYEQYF. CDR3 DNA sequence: TGTGCCAGCTCACAAACTAGCGGGAGCTCCTACGAGCAGTACTTC.

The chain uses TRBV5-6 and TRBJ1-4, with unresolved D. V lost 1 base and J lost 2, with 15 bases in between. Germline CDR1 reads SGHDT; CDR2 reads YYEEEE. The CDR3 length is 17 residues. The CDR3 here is CASSLTQGPGTNEKLFF. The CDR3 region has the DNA TGTGCCAGCAGCTTGACCCAAGGGCCGGGGACTAATGAAAAACTGTTTTTT. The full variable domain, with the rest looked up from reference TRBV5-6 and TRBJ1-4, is DAGVTQSPTHLIKTRGQQVTLRCSPKSGHDTVSWYQQALGQGPQFIFQYYEEEERQRGNFPDRFSGHQFPNYSSELNVNALLLGDSALYLCASSLTQGPGTNEKLFFGSGTQLSVL.

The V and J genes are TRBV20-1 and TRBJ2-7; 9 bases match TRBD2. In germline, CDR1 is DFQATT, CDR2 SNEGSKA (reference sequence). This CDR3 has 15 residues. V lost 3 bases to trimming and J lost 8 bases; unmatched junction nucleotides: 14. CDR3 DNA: TGCAGTGCTAGTACTCTTGGCGGGAGGGCCTCGCAGCAGTACTTC. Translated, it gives CSASTLGGRASQQYF.

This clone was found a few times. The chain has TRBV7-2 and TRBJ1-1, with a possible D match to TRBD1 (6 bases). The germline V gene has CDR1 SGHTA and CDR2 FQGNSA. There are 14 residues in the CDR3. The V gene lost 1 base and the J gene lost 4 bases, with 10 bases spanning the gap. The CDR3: CASSLGQASTEAFF. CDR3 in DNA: TGTGCCAGCAGCTTAGGACAGGCCAGCACTGAAGCTTTCTTT.

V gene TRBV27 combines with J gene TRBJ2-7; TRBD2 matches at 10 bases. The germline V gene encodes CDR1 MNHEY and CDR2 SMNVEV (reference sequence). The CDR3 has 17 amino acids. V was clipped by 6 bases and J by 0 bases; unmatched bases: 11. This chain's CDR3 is CASRGLAATQSSYEQYF. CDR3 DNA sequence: TGTGCCAGCAGAGGACTAGCGGCCACCCAAAGCTCCTACGAGCAGTACTTC.

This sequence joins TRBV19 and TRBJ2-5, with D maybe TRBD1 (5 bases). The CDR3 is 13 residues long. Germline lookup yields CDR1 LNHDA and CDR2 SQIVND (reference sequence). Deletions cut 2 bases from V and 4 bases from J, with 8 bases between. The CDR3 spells CASSISGLETQYF. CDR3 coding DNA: TGTGCCAGTAGTATATCAGGGCTAGAGACCCAGTACTTC.

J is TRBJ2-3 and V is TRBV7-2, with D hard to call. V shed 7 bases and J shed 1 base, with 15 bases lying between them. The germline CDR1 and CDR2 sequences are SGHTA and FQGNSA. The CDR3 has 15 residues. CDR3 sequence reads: CASNLGVSGTDTQYF. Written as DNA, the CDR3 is TGTGCCAGCAACCTAGGCGTGTCTGGCACAGATACGCAGTATTTT.

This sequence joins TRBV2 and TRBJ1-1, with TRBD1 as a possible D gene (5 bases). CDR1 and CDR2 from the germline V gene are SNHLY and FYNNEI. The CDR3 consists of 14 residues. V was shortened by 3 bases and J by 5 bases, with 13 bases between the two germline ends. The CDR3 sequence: CASSDEGEGTEAFF. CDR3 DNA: TGTGCCAGCAGTGACGAAGGGGAGGGAACTGAAGCTTTCTTT.